This TCR beta chain was identified during a study of blood T cell repertoires in COVID-19. Background on the study: The United States, Italy and Spain provided the acute and convalescent COVID-19 samples.

Measured with immunoSEQ multiplex PCR; TCRdb has only the in-frame clones, and not every one. The table has tens of thousands of clones, 80% to 90% seen once. Per germline, CDR1 ENHRY and CDR2 SYGVKD. CDR3 length: 11 residues. V lost 5 bases, J lost 6 bases, and 1 base stayed unmatched. Sequencing was done on a sample of peripheral blood. This rearrangement joins TRBV10-3 to TRBJ2-7, with 7 bases lining up with TRBD1. This receptor was identified in a man in his sixties with COVID-19, enrolled during active disease. The DNA of the CDR3 is TGTGCCATCAGTAGACAGGGCGAGCAGTACTTC. Residues: CAISRQGEQYF.